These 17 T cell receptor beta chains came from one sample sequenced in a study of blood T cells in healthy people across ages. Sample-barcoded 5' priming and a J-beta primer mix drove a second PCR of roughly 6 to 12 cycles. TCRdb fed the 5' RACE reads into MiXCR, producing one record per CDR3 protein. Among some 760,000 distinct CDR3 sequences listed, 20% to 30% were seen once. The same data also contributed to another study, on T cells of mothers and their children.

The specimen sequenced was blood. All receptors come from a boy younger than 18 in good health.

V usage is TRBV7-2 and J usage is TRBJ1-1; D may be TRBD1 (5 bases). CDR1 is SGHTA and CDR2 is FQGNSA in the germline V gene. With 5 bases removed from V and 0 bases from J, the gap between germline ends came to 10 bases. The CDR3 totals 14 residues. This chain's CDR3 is CASSPVTVNTEAFF. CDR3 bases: TGTGCCAGCAGCCCAGTGACAGTGAACACTGAAGCTTTCTTT. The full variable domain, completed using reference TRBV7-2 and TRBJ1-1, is GAGVSQSPSNKVTEKGKDVELRCDPISGHTALYWYRQSLGQGLEFLIYFQGNSAPDKSGLPSDRFSAERTGGSVSTLTIQRTQQEDSAVYLCASSPVTVNTEAFFGQGTRLTVV.

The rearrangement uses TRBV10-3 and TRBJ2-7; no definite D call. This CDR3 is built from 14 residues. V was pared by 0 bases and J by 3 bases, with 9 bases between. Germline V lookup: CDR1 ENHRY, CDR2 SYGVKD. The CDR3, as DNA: TGTGCCATCAGTGAGTCTCTGGATTTCTACGAGCAGTACTTC. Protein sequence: CAISESLDFYEQYF.

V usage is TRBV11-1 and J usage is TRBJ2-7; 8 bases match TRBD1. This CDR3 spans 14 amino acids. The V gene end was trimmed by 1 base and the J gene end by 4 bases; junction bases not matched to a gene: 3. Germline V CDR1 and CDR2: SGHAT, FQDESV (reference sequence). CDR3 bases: TGTGCCAGCAGCTTAGTGGACAGGGCTTACGAGCAGTACTTC. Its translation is CASSLVDRAYEQYF. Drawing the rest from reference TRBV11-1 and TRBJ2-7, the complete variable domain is EAEVAQSPRYKITEKSQAVAFWCDPISGHATLYWYRQILGQGPELLVQFQDESVVDDSQLPKDRFSAERLKGVDSTLKIQPAELGDSAMYLCASSLVDRAYEQYFGPGTRLTVT.

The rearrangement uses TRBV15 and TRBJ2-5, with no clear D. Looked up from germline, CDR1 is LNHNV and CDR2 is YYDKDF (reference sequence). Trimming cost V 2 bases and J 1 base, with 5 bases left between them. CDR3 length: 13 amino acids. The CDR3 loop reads CATSRRLQETQYF. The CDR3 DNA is TGTGCCACCAGCAGAAGACTCCAAGAGACCCAGTACTTC.

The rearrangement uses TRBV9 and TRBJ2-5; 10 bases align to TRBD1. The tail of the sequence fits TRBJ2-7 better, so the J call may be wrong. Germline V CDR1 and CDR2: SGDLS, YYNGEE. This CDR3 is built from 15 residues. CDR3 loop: CASSWGGQGPHEQYF. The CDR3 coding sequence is TGTGCCAGCAGCTGGGGGGGACAGGGGCCCCACGAGCAGTACTTC.

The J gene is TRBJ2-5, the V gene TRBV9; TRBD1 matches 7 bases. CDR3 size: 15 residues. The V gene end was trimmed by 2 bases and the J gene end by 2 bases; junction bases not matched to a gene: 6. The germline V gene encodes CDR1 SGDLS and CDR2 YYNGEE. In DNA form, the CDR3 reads TGTGCCAGCAGCGTCGGGACAGATCTACAAGAGACCCAGTACTTC. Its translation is CASSVGTDLQETQYF.

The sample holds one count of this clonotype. The CDR3, as DNA: TGTGCCAGCAGTATCGGACTACTTTCCTACAATGAGCAGTTCTTC. This codes for CASSIGLLSYNEQFF. The chain recombines TRBV12-3 or TRBV12-4 with TRBJ2-1; D perhaps matches TRBD2 (6 bases). The CDR3 sequence is 15 residues long. Trimming pared 5 bases from V and 1 base from J, leaving 12 bases between.

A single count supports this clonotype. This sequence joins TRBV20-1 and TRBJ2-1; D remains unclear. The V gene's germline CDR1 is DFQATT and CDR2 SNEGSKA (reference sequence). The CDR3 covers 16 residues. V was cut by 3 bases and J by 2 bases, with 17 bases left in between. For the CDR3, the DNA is TGCAGTGCTAGTACGGCGAATCCAAGGACCTACAATGAGCAGTTCTTC. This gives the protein CSASTANPRTYNEQFF.

CDR3 in amino acids: CASSRDPPYEQYF. CDR3 nucleotide sequence: TGTGCCAGCAGCCGGGACCCACCCTACGAGCAGTACTTC. The V call is TRBV7-2, the J call TRBJ2-5, with D perhaps given as TRBD1 or TRBD2 (5 bases each). The J call is in doubt because the DNA end fits TRBJ2-7 better. Germline V gene sequence: CDR1 SGHTA, CDR2 FQGNSA. The CDR3 extends over 13 amino acids.

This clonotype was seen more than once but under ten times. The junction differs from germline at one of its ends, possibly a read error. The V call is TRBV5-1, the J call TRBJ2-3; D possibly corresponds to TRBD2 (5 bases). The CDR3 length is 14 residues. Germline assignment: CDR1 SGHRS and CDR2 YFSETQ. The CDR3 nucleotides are TGTGCCAGCAGCTTAGCGCCGGGCGCAGATACGCAGTATTTT. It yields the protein CASSLAPGADTQYF.

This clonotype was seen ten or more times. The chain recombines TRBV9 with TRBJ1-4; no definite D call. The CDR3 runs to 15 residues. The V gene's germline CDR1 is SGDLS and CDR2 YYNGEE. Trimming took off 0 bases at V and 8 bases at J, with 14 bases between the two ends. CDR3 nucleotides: TGTGCCAGCAGCGTAGCGGTGGGTTTACGGGAAAAACTGTTTTTT. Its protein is CASSVAVGLREKLFF.

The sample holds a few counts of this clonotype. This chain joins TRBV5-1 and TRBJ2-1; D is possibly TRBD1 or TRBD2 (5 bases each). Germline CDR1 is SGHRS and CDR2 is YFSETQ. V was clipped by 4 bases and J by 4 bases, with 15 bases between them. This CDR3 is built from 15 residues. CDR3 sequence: CASSLTGTAYNEQFF. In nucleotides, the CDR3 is TGCGCCAGCAGCCTGACCGGGACCGCATACAATGAGCAGTTCTTC.

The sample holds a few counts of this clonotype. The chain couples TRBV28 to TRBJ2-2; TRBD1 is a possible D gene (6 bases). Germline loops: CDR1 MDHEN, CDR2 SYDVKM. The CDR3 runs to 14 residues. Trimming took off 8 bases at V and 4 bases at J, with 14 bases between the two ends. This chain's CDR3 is CASGLTGVTGELFF. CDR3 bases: TGTGCCAGCGGCTTGACAGGAGTCACCGGGGAGCTGTTTTTT.

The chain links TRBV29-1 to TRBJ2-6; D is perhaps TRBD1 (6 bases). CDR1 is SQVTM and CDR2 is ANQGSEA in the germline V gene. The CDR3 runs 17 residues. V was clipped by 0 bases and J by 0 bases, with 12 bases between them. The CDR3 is CSVEDTQGPSGANVLTF. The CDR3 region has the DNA TGCAGCGTTGAAGATACACAGGGACCCTCTGGGGCCAACGTCCTGACTTTC.

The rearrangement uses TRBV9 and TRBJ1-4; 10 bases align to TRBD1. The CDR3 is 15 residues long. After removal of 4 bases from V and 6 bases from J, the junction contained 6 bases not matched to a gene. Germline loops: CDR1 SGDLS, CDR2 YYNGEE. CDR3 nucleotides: TGTGCCAGCAGCCATGCCGGGACAGGGGATGAAAAACTGTTTTTT. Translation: CASSHAGTGDEKLFF.

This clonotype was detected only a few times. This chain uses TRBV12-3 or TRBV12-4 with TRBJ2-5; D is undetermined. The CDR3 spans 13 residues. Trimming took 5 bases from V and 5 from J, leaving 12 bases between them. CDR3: CASSLGVRETQYF. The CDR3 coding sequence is TGTGCCAGCAGTCTAGGAGTCCGGGAGACCCAGTACTTC.

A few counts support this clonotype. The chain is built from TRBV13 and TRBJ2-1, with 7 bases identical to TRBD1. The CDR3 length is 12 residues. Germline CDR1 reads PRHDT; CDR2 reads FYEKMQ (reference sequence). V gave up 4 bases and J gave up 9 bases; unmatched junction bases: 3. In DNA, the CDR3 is TGTGCCAGCAGCTCGACAGGGATTGAGCAGTTCTTC. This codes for CASSSTGIEQFF.